The present TCR beta chain was sequenced within a study of blood T cell repertoires in COVID-19. Germline V CDR1 and CDR2: MNHEY, SMNVEV (reference sequence). The trim removed 5 bases at V and 5 bases at J, leaving 4 bases unmatched. CDR3 length: 13 residues. This clone was recorded a few times. Generated by immunoSEQ multiplex PCR, the TCRdb table keeps only in-frame clones and is missing some. The repertoire holds 100,000 or so clones, with approximately 82% as singletons. The TCR sequence derives from a man between 65 and 79 years old with active or convalescent COVID-19. The chain uses TRBV27 and TRBJ1-1, with 8 positions matching TRBD1. The sequenced sample consisted of peripheral blood. The CDR3 reads CASSLTGGTEAFF. DNA for the CDR3: TGTGCCAGCAGTCTCACAGGGGGTACTGAAGCTTTCTTT.